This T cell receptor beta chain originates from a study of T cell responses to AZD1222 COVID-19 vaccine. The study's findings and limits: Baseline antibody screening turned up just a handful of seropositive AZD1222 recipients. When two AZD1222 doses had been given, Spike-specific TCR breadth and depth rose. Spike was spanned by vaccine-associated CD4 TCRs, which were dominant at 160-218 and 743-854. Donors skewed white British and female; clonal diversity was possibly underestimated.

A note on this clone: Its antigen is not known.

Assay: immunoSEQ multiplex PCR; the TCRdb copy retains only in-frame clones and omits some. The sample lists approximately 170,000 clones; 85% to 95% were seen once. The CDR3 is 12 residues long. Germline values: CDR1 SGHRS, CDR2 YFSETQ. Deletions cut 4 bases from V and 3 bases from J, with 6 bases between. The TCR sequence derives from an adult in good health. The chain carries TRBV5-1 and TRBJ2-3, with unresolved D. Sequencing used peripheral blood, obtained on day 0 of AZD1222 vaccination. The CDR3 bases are TGCGCCAGCAGCCCGAGGACAGATACGCAGTATTTT. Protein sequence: CASSPRTDTQYF.